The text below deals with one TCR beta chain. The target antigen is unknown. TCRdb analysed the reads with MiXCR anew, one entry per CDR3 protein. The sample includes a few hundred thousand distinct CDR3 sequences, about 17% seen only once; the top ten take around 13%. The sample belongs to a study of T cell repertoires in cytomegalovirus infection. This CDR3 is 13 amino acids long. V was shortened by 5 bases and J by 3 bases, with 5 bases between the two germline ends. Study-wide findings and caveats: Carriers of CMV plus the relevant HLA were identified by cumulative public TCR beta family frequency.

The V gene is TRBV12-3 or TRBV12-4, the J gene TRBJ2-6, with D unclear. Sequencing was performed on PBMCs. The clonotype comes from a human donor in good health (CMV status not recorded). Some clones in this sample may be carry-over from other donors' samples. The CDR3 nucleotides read TGTGCCAGCAGTACCTTTGGGGCCAACGTCCTGACTTTC. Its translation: CASSTFGANVLTF.